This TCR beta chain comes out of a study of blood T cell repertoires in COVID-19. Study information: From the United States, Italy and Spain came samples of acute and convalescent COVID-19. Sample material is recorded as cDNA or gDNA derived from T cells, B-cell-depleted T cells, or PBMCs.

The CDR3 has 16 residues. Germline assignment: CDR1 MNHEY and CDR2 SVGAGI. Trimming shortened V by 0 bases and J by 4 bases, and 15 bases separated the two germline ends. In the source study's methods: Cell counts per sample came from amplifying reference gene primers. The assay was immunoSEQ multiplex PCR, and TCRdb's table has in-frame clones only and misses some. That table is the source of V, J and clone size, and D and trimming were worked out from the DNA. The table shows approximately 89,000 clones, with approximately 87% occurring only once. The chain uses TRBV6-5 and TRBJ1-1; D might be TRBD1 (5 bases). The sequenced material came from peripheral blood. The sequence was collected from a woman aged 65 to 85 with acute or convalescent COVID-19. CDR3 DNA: TGTGCCAGCAGTTACTCCGCCGTCCCAGGGCCCACTGAAGCTTTCTTT. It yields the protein CASSYSAVPGPTEAFF.